This T cell receptor beta chain was observed in a study of blood T cell repertoires in COVID-19. Study at large: Samples of COVID-19 (acute and convalescent) were obtained from the United States, Italy and Spain. In each case, the material was cDNA or gDNA derived from T cells, B-cell-depleted T cells, or PBMCs.

CDR3 length: 15 residues. V dropped 0 bases and J dropped 7 bases, with 13 bases sitting between them. Germline V gives CDR1 MNHEY, CDR2 SVGEGT. In the authors' methods: Reference gene primer amplification gave nucleated cell count estimates. Clones were sequenced by immunoSEQ multiplex PCR, and TCRdb holds only the in-frame ones, with some missing. V and J calls and clone size are copied from that table; D and trimming were computed from the DNA. The table has about 42,000 clones, around 90% seen once. The count of this clone is one. The chain combines TRBV6-2 or TRBV6-3 with TRBJ1-5, with D hard to call. Sequenced material: peripheral blood. This receptor was identified in a man in his 70s with active COVID-19. In DNA form, the CDR3 reads TGTGCCAGCAGTTACTCCCGGAGCCGGGGACAGCCCCAGCATTTT. This translates into CASSYSRSRGQPQHF.